This T cell receptor beta chain derives from a study of cytomegalovirus exposure and HLA in healthy donors. Study-level findings and limits: Researchers catalogued approximately 160 TCR beta chains as cytomegalovirus-associated.

The sample holds a few counts of this clone. Its antigen remains unknown. The PCR employed 60 Vbeta primers together with 13 Jbeta primers. The method was immunoSEQ multiplex PCR; TCRdb's version includes in-frame clones alone and lacks a portion of them. Of 150,000 to 200,000 clones detected, around 83% appear once; the ten largest clones hold 1.5% to 2%. Sequencing was performed on PBMCs. This sequence originates from a man aged 40-50 years in good health and CMV-seropositive.

CDR3 DNA sequence: TGTGCCAGCAGCGGGGCAGGGGAGACCCAGTACTTC. Amino acid sequence: CASSGAGETQYF. The chain has TRBV7-2 and TRBJ2-5; weak D call: TRBD1 (5 bases). Germline V gene sequence: CDR1 SGHTA, CDR2 FQGNSA. This CDR3 has 12 amino acids. The V gene lost 5 bases and the J gene lost 5 bases, with 9 bases spanning the gap.